Shown below are 3 T cell receptor beta chains from a single sample sequenced in a study of T cells in localized non-small cell lung cancer. Clones were sequenced by immunoSEQ multiplex PCR, and TCRdb holds only the in-frame ones, with some missing. The table shows 7,500 to 10,000 clones, with about 44% occurring only once. Sequenced here: lymph node tissue, sampled before any cancer treatment. These receptors all stem from a woman aged 40-75 years with stage I lung adenocarcinoma.

V and J are TRBV9 and TRBJ1-2, with D possibly matching TRBD1 (5 bases). Per germline, CDR1 SGDLS and CDR2 YYNGEE. This CDR3 region has 14 residues. V was shortened by 5 bases and J by 4 bases, with 15 bases between the two germline ends. CDR3 sequence: CASSHRDSPYGYTF. The CDR3 DNA sequence: TGTGCCAGCAGTCACCGGGACTCCCCCTATGGCTACACCTTC.

In its sample, this clone was seen a few times. V usage is TRBV6-8 and J usage is TRBJ1-2; D gene unclear. Germline V CDR1 and CDR2: MNHGY, SAAAGT. The CDR3 sequence is 12 residues long. V gave up 6 bases and J gave up 5 bases, with 10 bases separating them. CDR3 DNA: TGTGCCAGCAGCCCGGGAGAATATGGCTACACCTTC. Translated, it gives CASSPGEYGYTF.

This chain uses TRBV6-8 with TRBJ1-6, with 9 bases fitting TRBD1. With 5 bases clipped from V and 9 bases from J, the junction kept 5 bases outside the gene matches. The V gene's germline CDR1 is MNHGY and CDR2 SAAAGT. There are 14 residues in the CDR3. The CDR3 here is CASSDYRGPSPLHF. The DNA for the CDR3 is TGTGCCAGCAGTGACTACAGGGGGCCTTCACCCCTCCACTTT.